The 5 T cell receptor beta chains given below trace back to one sample, sequenced in a study of CD4 and CD8 cells across lung adenocarcinoma regions. TCRdb fed the PCR reads into MiXCR, producing one record per CDR3 protein. The sample shows roughly 25,000 distinct CDR3 sequences, under 65% of them seen only once. The specimen sequenced was CD4+ T cells from the center of a lung tumor. All receptors come from a male donor with lung adenocarcinoma. The CD4 and CD8 labels of this study may be unreliable.

This chain links TRBV5-1 with TRBJ2-4, with 8 bases lining up with TRBD2. This CDR3 comprises 16 residues. CDR1 and CDR2 from the germline V gene are SGHRS and YFSETQ. V lost 5 bases and J lost 13; bases outside the gene matches: 20. CDR3 sequence: CASRSLGRGAKNTQYF. CDR3 coding DNA: TGCGCCAGCAGGTCACTAGGGCGGGGGGCCAAAAATACGCAGTACTTC.

The J gene is TRBJ1-2, the V gene TRBV30, with no clear D. This CDR3 comprises 14 residues. CDR1 is GTSNPN, CDR2 SVGIG, per germline (reference sequence). Between the trimmed V and J ends, which lost 0 bases and 9 bases, there was a span of 17 bases. CDR3 region: CAWSVYRRRLSYTF. As DNA, the CDR3 is TGTGCCTGGAGTGTATATCGGAGACGCCTAAGCTACACCTTC.

The rearrangement uses TRBV6-5 and TRBJ2-2, with TRBD2 matching over 9 bases. With V trimmed by 3 bases and J by 13 bases, 15 bases remained unmatched. This CDR3 spans 16 amino acids. CDR1 is MNHEY, CDR2 SVGAGI, per germline. CDR3 in DNA: TGTGCCAGCAGTTATCAGCTAGCGGGGAGCACCGGGACGCTGTTTTTT. This encodes CASSYQLAGSTGTLFF.

This clonotype has ten or more counts. This chain connects TRBV7-3 to TRBJ2-5; tentative D call: TRBD1 (5 bases). Trimming stripped 5 bases from V and 4 bases from J, with 11 bases between. Germline assignment: CDR1 SGHTA and CDR2 FQGTGA. The CDR3 totals 13 residues. CDR3 bases: TGTGCCAGCAGCCCCTCCCAGGGAGAGACCCAGTACTTC. Protein: CASSPSQGETQYF.

The chain carries TRBV6-1 and TRBJ2-3; D may be TRBD2 (5 bases). Germline V gene lookup returns CDR1 MNHNS and CDR2 SASEGT. Trimming shortened V by 6 bases and J by 11 bases, and 24 bases separated the two germline ends. The CDR3 sequence is 15 residues long. This chain's CDR3 is CASRLQAGSTEEQYF. The CDR3 bases are TGTGCCAGCAGACTCCAGGCTGGGAGTACAGAGGAGCAGTATTTT.